These T cell receptor beta chains were read from a single sample in a study of blood T cell repertoires in COVID-19. Sequenced by immunoSEQ multiplex PCR; TCRdb stores in-frame clones only, minus some. The table has around 60,000 clones, 81% seen once. Sequencing was carried out using peripheral blood. These receptors all come from a woman of 80 years or more with active or convalescent COVID-19. CDR3s include the opening cysteine and the closing phenylalanine or tryptophan. The D gene is left open where the match is weak. Clone size is not always given. Where it is, it says once, few, many or a class for expanded clones.

clone_size	v_call	d_call	j_call	cdr3_nt	cdr3_aa
few	TRBV19	TRBD1	TRBJ1-2	TGTGCCAGTGCACAGGGGCGCTATGGCTACACCTTC	CASAQGRYGYTF
few	TRBV6-5	.	TRBJ1-2	TGTGCCAGCAGGAACAGGGCCCACTATGGCTACACCTTC	CASRNRAHYGYTF
.	TRBV12-3/TRBV12-4	.	TRBJ1-2	TGTGCCAGCAGTTCCATGAACTATGGCTACACCTTC	CASSSMNYGYTF
.	TRBV5-4	TRBD2	TRBJ2-1	TGTGCCAGCAGCCCGGGGGGGGCCAATTCCTACAATGAGCAGTTCTTC	CASSPGGANSYNEQFF
.	TRBV7-2	TRBD2	TRBJ2-7	TGTGCCAGCAGCTTAGGGGAGGGGACCTACGAGCAGTACTTC	CASSLGEGTYEQYF
.	TRBV19	.	TRBJ2-7	TGTGCCAGTAGTATAGAAGCCTTTACGGGGCAGTACTTC	CASSIEAFTGQYF
.	TRBV9	.	TRBJ2-5	TGTGCCAGCAGCGTAGGGCCGCCCGTCGTTGGAGAGACCCAGTACTTC	CASSVGPPVVGETQYF
.	TRBV5-5	TRBD2	TRBJ2-3	TGTGCCAGCAGCTTGCAACCGGGACTAGGTGACCCAGATACGCAGTATTTT	CASSLQPGLGDPDTQYF
.	TRBV27	TRBD2	TRBJ2-5	TGTGCCAGCAGTTGGACTAGCGGACGGGAGACCCAGTACTTC	CASSWTSGRETQYF
.	TRBV5-4	TRBD1	TRBJ1-5	TGTGCCAGCAGCTTGGACAGGGGGGATCCCCAGCATTTT	CASSLDRGDPQHF
.	TRBV7-2	TRBD2	TRBJ2-5	TGTGCCAGCAGCCTCCATAGCGGGGGGGCAGGAGAGACCCAGTACTTC	CASSLHSGGAGETQYF
.	TRBV25-1	TRBD1	TRBJ1-2	TGTGCCAGCAGTGATGGGGGGACAGGGGGCAATAGGGGCTACACCTTC	CASSDGGTGGNRGYTF
.	TRBV18	.	TRBJ1-1	TGTGCCAGCTCACCAGGGCTGGACACTGAAGCTTTCTTT	CASSPGLDTEAFF
few	TRBV6-9	TRBD1	TRBJ2-5	TGTGCCAGCAGTCTACCGACAGGGACAGGTCAAGAGACCCAGTACTTC	CASSLPTGTGQETQYF